A single sample gave rise to the 2 T cell receptor beta chains below, sequenced in a study of control samples from healthy donors and cancer patients. TCRdb's copy holds only in-frame clones and misses some; the assay was immunoSEQ multiplex PCR. The sample consists of 150,000 to 200,000 clones, around 91% of them appearing once. The sequenced sample was blood. Source of these receptors: a woman aged 25-40 years in good health.

As regards this clone: The sample contains more than one DNA sequence encoding this CDR3. The chain carries TRBV6-5 and TRBJ1-5, with unresolved D. V lost 6 bases and J 4 bases, leaving 4 bases between the germline ends. CDR3 length: 11 amino acids. Germline V CDR1 and CDR2: MNHEY, SVGAGI. The CDR3 protein is CASSPNQPQHF. The CDR3 DNA reads as TGTGCCAGCAGCCCGAATCAGCCCCAGCATTTT.

The chain recombines TRBV15 with TRBJ1-1; 10 nucleotides align to TRBD1. Per germline, CDR1 LNHNV and CDR2 YYDKDF (reference sequence). The CDR3 covers 15 residues. The trim removed 1 base at V and 1 base at J, leaving 0 bases unmatched. The CDR3 region is CATSRGQGANTEAFF. CDR3 nucleotides: TGTGCCACCAGCAGAGGACAGGGGGCGAACACTGAAGCTTTCTTT.